The rows below give T cell receptor beta chains drawn from one sample of a study of control samples from healthy donors and cancer patients. Measured with immunoSEQ multiplex PCR; TCRdb has only the in-frame clones, and not every one. The top ten hold 9.5% to 10% of the sample, which has over 65,000 clones, about 88% seen once. Sequenced input: PBMCs. Every receptor here comes from a woman between 45 and 60 years old with colorectal cancer. Both conserved end residues are part of each CDR3. The D gene is left open where the match is weak. Rows may omit the clone size; those that give it use once, few, many or a size class.

NA TRBJ2-3 TRBV6-6 NA CASRRDGNTDTQYF TGTGCCAGCAGGAGGGACGGAAACACAGATACGCAGTATTTT
NA TRBJ1-2 TRBV20-1 NA CSASTGLAGYTF TGCAGTGCTAGTACAGGGTTGGCTGGCTACACCTTC
NA TRBJ1-1 TRBV12-3/TRBV12-4 NA CASTRLNTEAFF TGTGCCAGCACTCGTCTGAACACTGAAGCTTTCTTT
NA TRBJ1-5 TRBV3-1/TRBV3-2 NA CASSPDGHSNQPQHF TGTGCCAGCAGCCCGGACGGCCATAGCAATCAGCCCCAGCATTTT
TRBD1 TRBJ1-4 TRBV2 NA CASREIGTGLEKLFF TGTGCCAGCAGGGAAATAGGGACAGGGTTGGAAAAACTGTTTTTT
NA TRBJ2-1 TRBV23-1 NA CASTSGHRCEQFF TGCGCCAGCACCTCCGGGCACAGGTGTGAGCAGTTCTTC
NA TRBJ1-1 TRBV12-5 NA CASGLVMGGLNTEAFF TGTGCTAGTGGTTTGGTAATGGGCGGACTGAACACTGAAGCTTTCTTT
TRBD1 TRBJ1-2 TRBV28 NA CANSPDREYGYTF TGTGCCAACAGCCCCGACAGGGAGTATGGCTACACCTTC
NA TRBJ1-1 TRBV6-1 NA CASSEWDIKNTEAFF TGTGCCAGCAGTGAATGGGACATAAAGAACACTGAAGCTTTCTTT
TRBD1 TRBJ1-6 TRBV7-9 NA CASSRGTGGNSPLHF TGTGCCAGCAGCCGCGGGACAGGGGGAAATTCACCCCTCCACTTT
NA TRBJ1-2 TRBV2 few CASSDSGPGYGYTF TGTGCCAGCAGTGACTCGGGGCCCGGATATGGCTACACCTTC
NA TRBJ1-5 TRBV7-6 NA CASSLEINQPQHF TGTGCCAGCAGCTTAGAAATTAATCAGCCCCAGCATTTT
NA TRBJ1-4 TRBV3-1/TRBV3-2 NA CASSQDPGWKLFF TGTGCCAGCAGCCAAGACCCGGGATGGAAACTGTTTTTT
TRBD1 TRBJ1-4 TRBV4-3 NA CASSQGGGTGNEKLFF TGCGCCAGCAGCCAAGGAGGCGGGACAGGGAATGAAAAACTGTTTTTT
TRBD1 TRBJ1-5 TRBV6-1 NA CASSEADRGQPQHF TGTGCCAGCAGTGAAGCCGACAGGGGGCAGCCCCAGCATTTT
NA TRBJ2-1 TRBV3-1/TRBV3-2 NA CASSQDLWSLKGYDNEQFF TGTGCCAGCAGCCAAGATTTATGGTCCCTCAAGGGGTATGACAATGAGCAGTTCTTC
TRBD1 TRBJ1-1 TRBV12-3/TRBV12-4 NA CASSPRDRRAFF TGTGCCAGCAGTCCGAGGGACAGGAGAGCTTTCTTT
NA TRBJ1-6 TRBV7-8 NA CASSEDGNSPLHF TGTGCCAGCAGCGAAGACGGTAATTCACCCCTCCACTTT
NA TRBJ1-1 TRBV18 once CASSPSGTPTSNTEAFF TGTGCCAGCTCACCGAGCGGGACACCCACCTCGAACACTGAAGCTTTCTTT
NA TRBJ1-2 TRBV6-5 NA CASSYSSTGYGYTF TGTGCCAGCAGTTACTCGAGTACAGGCTATGGCTACACCTTC
NA TRBJ1-1 TRBV6-5 NA CASQVWTSEAFF TGTGCCAGCCAAGTTTGGACCTCTGAAGCTTTCTTT
TRBD1 TRBJ1-1 TRBV6-2/TRBV6-3 NA CASSRGRRMNTEAFF TGTGCCAGCAGCAGGGGGCGGCGGATGAACACTGAAGCTTTCTTT
NA TRBJ1-2 TRBV5-1 NA CASSFPESYGYTF TGCGCCAGCAGCTTTCCGGAGAGTTATGGCTACACCTTC
TRBD2 TRBJ2-3 TRBV4-3 NA CASSQDSLAGGTDTQYF TGCGCCAGCAGCCAAGATTCCCTAGCGGGGGGCACAGATACGCAGTATTTT
NA TRBJ1-3 TRBV7-9 NA CASSLPGNTIYF TGTGCCAGCAGCTTACCCGGAAACACCATATATTTT
NA TRBJ2-3 TRBV5-8 NA CASSLDGRGTDTQYF TGTGCCAGCAGCTTGGACGGCAGGGGAACAGATACGCAGTATTTT
TRBD1 TRBJ1-4 TRBV18 NA CASSPEGRGQLFF TGTGCCAGCTCACCCGAAGGGCGGGGACAGTTGTTTTTT
NA TRBJ1-2 TRBV6-5 NA CASRIQGGGYTF TGTGCCAGCAGGATACAGGGTGGAGGCTACACCTTC
NA TRBJ1-2 TRBV10-2 few CASSEQGNYGYTF TGCGCCAGCAGTGAGCAGGGCAACTATGGCTACACCTTC
TRBD2 TRBJ2-3 TRBV10-1 NA CASGGGTADTQYF TGCGCCAGCGGCGGGGGGACCGCAGATACGCAGTATTTT
TRBD1 TRBJ1-2 TRBV6-6 NA CASSYVGTGIYGYTF TGTGCCAGCAGTTACGTAGGGACAGGGATCTATGGCTACACCTTC
NA TRBJ2-1 TRBV7-3 NA CASRVPGDYNEQFF TGTGCCAGCAGGGTGCCCGGGGACTACAATGAGCAGTTCTTC
TRBD2 TRBJ2-2 TRBV10-3 NA CAISRTSGGVVTGELFF TGTGCCATCAGCAGGACTAGCGGGGGGGTTGTCACCGGGGAGCTGTTTTTT
NA TRBJ2-2 TRBV6-4 NA CASSAQLGTGELFF TGTGCCAGCAGTGCCCAACTAGGAACCGGGGAGCTGTTTTTT
NA TRBJ1-1 TRBV5-1 NA CASSLEGWNTEAFF TGCGCCAGCAGCTTGGAGGGGTGGAACACTGAAGCTTTCTTT
NA TRBJ1-1 TRBV4-1 NA CASSHLRDRNEAFF TGCGCCAGCAGCCACCTCAGGGATAGGAATGAAGCTTTCTTT
TRBD1 TRBJ1-6 TRBV6-2/TRBV6-3 NA CASSRNTPQGADSPLHF TGTGCCAGCAGCCGGAATACGCCACAGGGGGCTGATTCACCCCTCCACTTT
NA TRBJ1-1 TRBV6-5 NA CASSYSIRGTEAFF TGTGCCAGCAGTTACTCGATCAGGGGCACTGAAGCTTTCTTT
NA TRBJ1-2 TRBV28 NA CASRAQSGYTF TGTGCCAGCAGGGCCCAATCGGGCTACACCTTC
TRBD2 TRBJ2-3 TRBV7-6 once CASSLVVGGTTDTQYF TGTGCCAGCAGCTTAGTTGTGGGGGGGACCACAGATACGCAGTATTTT
TRBD1 TRBJ2-1 TRBV30 NA CAWTGQGAIEQFF TGTGCCTGGACGGGACAGGGGGCGATTGAGCAGTTCTTC
NA TRBJ1-1 TRBV4-3 NA CASSQEMGRAAEAFF TGCGCCAGCAGCCAAGAAATGGGACGGGCAGCTGAAGCTTTCTTT
NA TRBJ1-5 TRBV27 NA CASSLSRGYNQPQHF TGTGCCAGCAGTTTGTCCAGGGGTTACAATCAGCCCCAGCATTTT
NA TRBJ1-2 TRBV6-5 NA CASSYDRRNYGYTF TGTGCCAGCAGTTACGACAGACGAAACTATGGCTACACCTTC
TRBD1 TRBJ1-4 TRBV28 NA CASSPRQGAQGNEKLFF TGTGCCAGCAGTCCCCGACAGGGGGCGCAGGGTAATGAAAAACTGTTTTTT
NA TRBJ1-5 TRBV7-9 once CASSSVQGRDQPQHF TGTGCCAGCAGCTCCGTCCAGGGCAGGGATCAGCCCCAGCATTTT